This entry features one T cell receptor (beta chain) sequence. Its antigen is not identified. This specimen belongs to a study of beta chain features in type 1 diabetes. Study-wide context: Taken together, all samples contributed around 100,000,000 examined sorted cells.

Study conclusions and caveats: Moderate yet significant TCRB CDR3 shortening was seen in Type 1 diabetes patients in all four CD4+ subsets.

V dropped 5 bases and J dropped 0 bases, with 11 bases sitting between them. This CDR3 region has 14 residues. Germline V gene sequence: CDR1 SGHVS, CDR2 FNYEAQ. cDNA synthesis used the whole RNA isolate, giving expressed TCRB sequences. The table came from immunoSEQ multiplex PCR; TCRdb's copy has only in-frame clones and leaves some out. The sample includes 45,000 to 60,000 clones, just under 65% of them seen just once. This chain uses TRBV7-6 with TRBJ2-7; possible D gene TRBD1, 5 bases. The sequence was obtained from a woman aged 25 to 39 with type 1 diabetes. The sample was stem cell memory CD4+ T cells from blood. Here the CDR3 reads CASSKLTASYEQYF. The CDR3 nucleotides are TGTGCCAGCAGCAAACTGACAGCCTCCTACGAGCAGTACTTC.